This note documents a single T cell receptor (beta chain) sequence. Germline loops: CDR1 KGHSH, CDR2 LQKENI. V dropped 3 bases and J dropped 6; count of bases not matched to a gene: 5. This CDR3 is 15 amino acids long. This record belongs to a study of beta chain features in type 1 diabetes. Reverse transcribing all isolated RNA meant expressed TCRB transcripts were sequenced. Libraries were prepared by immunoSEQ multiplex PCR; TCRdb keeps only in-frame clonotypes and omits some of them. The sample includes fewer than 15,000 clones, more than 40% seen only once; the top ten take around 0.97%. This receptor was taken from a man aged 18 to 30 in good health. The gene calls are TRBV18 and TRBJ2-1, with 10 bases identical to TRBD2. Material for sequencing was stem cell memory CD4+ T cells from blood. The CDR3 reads CASSPSSGGGNEQFF. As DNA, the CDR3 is TGTGCCAGCTCACCCTCTAGCGGGGGCGGCAATGAGCAGTTCTTC.